This is a list of T cell receptor beta chains from one sample in a study of blood T cell repertoires in COVID-19. Repertoires were generated with immunoSEQ multiplex PCR, while TCRdb's copy carries only in-frame clones and drops some. The sample includes some 140,000 clones, more than 75% seen only once; the top ten take 13%. Sample: peripheral blood. The receptors shown here come from a man older than 75 with acute or convalescent COVID-19. Both conserved end residues are part of each CDR3. The order of the fields is clone size, D gene, V gene, J gene, CDR3 protein, CDR3 DNA. D genes are given only for firm matches. Rows give clone size only sometimes, using once, few, many, or a class for an expanded clone.

>-|TRBD1|TRBV7-2|TRBJ1-2
CASSSTGGNGYTF
TGTGCCAGCTCCTCGACAGGGGGCAATGGCTACACCTTC
>-|TRBD1|TRBV28|TRBJ1-2
CASSSSRDRQGPRDYGYTF
TGTGCCAGCAGTTCGTCCCGGGACAGGCAAGGTCCTCGAGACTATGGCTACACCTTC
>-|TRBD1|TRBV7-8|TRBJ2-7
CASSFRDSGYEQYF
TGTGCCAGCAGCTTTCGGGACAGTGGCTACGAGCAGTACTTC
>once|TRBD2|TRBV28|TRBJ2-6
CATNPAGRTGANVLTF
TGTGCCACCAACCCAGCGGGGCGGACTGGGGCCAACGTCCTGACTTTC
>once|TRBD2|TRBV5-1|TRBJ2-1
CASSQLSGAGARFF
TGCGCCAGCAGTCAGCTCAGTGGAGCGGGGGCTAGGTTCTTC
>-|-|TRBV15|TRBJ1-2
CATSRDRSYGYTF
TGTGCCACCAGCAGAGATAGGAGTTATGGCTACACCTTC
>few|TRBD1|TRBV7-9|TRBJ1-3
CASSHLQGTGNTIYF
TGTGCCAGCAGCCACTTACAGGGGACTGGAAACACCATATATTTT
>-|TRBD1|TRBV7-2|TRBJ2-2
CASGPPGTGRTGELFF
TGTGCCAGCGGCCCCCCGGGGACAGGGCGGACCGGGGAGCTGTTTTTT
>-|TRBD1|TRBV3-1/TRBV3-2|TRBJ1-1
CASSPSGDRAWTEAFF
TGTGCCAGCAGCCCCTCAGGAGACAGGGCGTGGACTGAAGCTTTCTTT
>-|TRBD1|TRBV15|TRBJ2-5
CATSRPGTVLETQYF
TGTGCCACCAGCAGACCTGGGACAGTCCTCGAGACCCAGTACTTC
>-|TRBD1|TRBV18|TRBJ1-1
CASSPPQGAGTEAFF
TGTGCCAGCTCACCACCTCAGGGGGCCGGTACTGAAGCTTTCTTT
>once|TRBD2|TRBV3-1/TRBV3-2|TRBJ2-1
CASSQEGTSSYNEQFF
TGTGCCAGCAGCCAAGAAGGGACTAGCTCCTACAATGAGCAGTTCTTC